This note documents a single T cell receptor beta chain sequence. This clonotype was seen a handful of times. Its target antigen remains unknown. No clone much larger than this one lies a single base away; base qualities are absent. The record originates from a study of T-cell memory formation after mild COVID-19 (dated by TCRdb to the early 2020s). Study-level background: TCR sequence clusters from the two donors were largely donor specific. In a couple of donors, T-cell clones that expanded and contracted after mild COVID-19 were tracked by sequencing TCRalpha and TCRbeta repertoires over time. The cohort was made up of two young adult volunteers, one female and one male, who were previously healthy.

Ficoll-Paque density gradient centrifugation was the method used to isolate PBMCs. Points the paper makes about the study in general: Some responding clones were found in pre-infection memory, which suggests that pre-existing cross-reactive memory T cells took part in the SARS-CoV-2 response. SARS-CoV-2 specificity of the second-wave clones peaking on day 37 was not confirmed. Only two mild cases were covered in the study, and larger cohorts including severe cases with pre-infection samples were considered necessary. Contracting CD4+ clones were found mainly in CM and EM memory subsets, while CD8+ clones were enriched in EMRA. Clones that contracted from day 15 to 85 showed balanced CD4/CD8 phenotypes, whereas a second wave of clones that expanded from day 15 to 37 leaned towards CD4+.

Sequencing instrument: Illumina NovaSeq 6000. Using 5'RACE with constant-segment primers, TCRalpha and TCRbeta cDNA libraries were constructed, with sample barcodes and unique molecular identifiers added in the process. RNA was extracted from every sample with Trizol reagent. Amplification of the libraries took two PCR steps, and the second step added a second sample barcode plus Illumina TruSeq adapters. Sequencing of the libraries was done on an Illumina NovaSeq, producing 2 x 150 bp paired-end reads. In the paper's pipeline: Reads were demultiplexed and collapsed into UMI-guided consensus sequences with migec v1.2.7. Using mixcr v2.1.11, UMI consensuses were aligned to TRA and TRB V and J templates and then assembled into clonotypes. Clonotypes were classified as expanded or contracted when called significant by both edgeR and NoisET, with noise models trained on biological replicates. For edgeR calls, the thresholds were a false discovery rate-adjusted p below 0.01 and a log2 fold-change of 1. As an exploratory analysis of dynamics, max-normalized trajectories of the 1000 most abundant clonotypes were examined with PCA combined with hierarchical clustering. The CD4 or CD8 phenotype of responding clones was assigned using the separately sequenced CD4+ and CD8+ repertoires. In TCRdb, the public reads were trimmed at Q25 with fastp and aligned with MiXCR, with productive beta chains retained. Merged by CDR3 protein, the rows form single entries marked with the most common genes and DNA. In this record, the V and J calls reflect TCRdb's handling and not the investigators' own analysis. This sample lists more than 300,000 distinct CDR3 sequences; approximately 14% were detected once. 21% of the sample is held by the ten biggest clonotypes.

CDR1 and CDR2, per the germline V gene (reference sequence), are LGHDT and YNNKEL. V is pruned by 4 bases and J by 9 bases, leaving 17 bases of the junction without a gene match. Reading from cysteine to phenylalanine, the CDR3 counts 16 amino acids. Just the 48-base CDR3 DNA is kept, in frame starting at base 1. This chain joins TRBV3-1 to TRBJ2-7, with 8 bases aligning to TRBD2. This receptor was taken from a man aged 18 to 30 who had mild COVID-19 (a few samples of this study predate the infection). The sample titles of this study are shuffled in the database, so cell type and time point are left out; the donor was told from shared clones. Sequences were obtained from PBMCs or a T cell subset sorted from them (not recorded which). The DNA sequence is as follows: TGTGCCAGCAGCCTCCGAGGGGCCAGCGGGGGTGGCGGGCAGTACTTC. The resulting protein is CASSLRGASGGGGQYF.